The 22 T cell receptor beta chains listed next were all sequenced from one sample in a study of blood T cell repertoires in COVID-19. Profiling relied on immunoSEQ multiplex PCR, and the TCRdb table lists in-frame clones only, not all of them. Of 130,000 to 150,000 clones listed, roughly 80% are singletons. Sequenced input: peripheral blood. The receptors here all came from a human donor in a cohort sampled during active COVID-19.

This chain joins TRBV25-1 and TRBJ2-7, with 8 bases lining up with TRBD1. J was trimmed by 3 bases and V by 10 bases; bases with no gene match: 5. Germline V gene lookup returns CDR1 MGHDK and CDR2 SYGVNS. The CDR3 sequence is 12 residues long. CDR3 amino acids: CATRDRGYEQYF. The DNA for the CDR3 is TGTGCCACCCGAGACAGGGGCTACGAGCAGTACTTC.

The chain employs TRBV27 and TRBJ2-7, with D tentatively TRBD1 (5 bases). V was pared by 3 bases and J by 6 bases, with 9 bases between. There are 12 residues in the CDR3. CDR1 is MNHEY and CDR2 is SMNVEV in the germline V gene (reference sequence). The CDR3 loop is CASSLARGEQYF. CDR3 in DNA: TGTGCCAGCAGTTTGGCTAGGGGCGAGCAGTACTTC.

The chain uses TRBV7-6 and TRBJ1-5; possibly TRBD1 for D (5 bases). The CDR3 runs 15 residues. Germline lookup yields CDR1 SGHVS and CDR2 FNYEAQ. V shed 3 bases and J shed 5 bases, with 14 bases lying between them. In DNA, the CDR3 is TGTGCCAGCAGCTTGGACACAGGAGACGATCAGCCCCAGCATTTT. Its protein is CASSLDTGDDQPQHF.

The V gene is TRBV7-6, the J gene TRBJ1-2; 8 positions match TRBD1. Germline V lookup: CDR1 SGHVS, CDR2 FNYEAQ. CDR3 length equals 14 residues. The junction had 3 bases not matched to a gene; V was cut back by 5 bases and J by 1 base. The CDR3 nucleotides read TGTGCCAGCAGCCCAGGGGGCAATAACTATGGCTACACCTTC. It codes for CASSPGGNNYGYTF.

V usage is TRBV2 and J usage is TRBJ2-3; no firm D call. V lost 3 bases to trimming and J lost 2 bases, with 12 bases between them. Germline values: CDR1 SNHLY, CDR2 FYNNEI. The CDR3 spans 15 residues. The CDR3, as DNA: TGTGCCAGCAGTGATCGCCTGAGTAACACAGATACGCAGTATTTT. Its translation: CASSDRLSNTDTQYF. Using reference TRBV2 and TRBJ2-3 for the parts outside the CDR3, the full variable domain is EPEVTQTPSHQVTQMGQEVILRCVPISNHLYFYWYRQILGQKVEFLVSFYNNEISEKSEIFDDQFSVERPDGSNFTLKIRSTKLEDSAMYFCASSDRLSNTDTQYFGPGTRLTVL.

CDR3: CASGFISGSGGTDTQYF. The CDR3 region has the DNA TGTGCTAGTGGTTTTATATCGGGAAGCGGGGGCACAGATACGCAGTATTTT. The rearrangement links TRBV12-5 to TRBJ2-3; 7 bases map to TRBD2. The junction had 10 bases not matched to a gene; V was cut back by 3 bases and J by 1 base. Germline V gene sequence: CDR1 LGHNT, CDR2 FRNRAP. The CDR3 has 17 amino acids.

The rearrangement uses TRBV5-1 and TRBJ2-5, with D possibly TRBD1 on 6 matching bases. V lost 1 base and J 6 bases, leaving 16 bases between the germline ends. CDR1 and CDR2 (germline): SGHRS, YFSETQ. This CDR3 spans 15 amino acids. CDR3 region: CASSLRQGQGKTQYF. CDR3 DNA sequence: TGCGCCAGCAGCTTGAGGCAGGGGCAAGGGAAGACCCAGTACTTC.

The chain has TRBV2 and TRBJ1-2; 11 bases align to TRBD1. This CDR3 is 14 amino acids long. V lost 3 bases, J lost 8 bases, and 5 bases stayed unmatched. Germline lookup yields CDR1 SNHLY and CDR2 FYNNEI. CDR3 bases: TGTGCCAGCAGTGAGGGACAGGGGGTGGGCGGCTACACCTTC. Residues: CASSEGQGVGGYTF.

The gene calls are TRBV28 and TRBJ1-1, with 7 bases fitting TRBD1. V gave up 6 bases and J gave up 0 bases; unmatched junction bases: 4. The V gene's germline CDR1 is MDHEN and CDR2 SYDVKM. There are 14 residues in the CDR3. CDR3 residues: CASRSGQMNTEAFF. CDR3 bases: TGTGCCAGCAGATCGGGACAGATGAACACTGAAGCTTTCTTT.

The CDR3 DNA follows: TGTGCCAGCACGCGGGGACTGCTGAACTATGGCTACACCTTC. This translates into CASTRGLLNYGYTF. The V and J genes are TRBV2 and TRBJ1-2; weak D call: TRBD1 (5 bases). CDR1 is SNHLY and CDR2 is FYNNEI in the germline V gene. The CDR3 is 14 residues long. Trimming cost V 7 bases and J 2 bases, with 14 bases left between them.

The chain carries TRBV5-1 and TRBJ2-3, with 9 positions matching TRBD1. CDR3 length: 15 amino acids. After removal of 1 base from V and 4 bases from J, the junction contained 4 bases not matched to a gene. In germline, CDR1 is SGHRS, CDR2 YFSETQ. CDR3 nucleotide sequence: TGCGCCAGCAGCTTGTTAGGACAGGGGTCAGATACGCAGTATTTT. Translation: CASSLLGQGSDTQYF.

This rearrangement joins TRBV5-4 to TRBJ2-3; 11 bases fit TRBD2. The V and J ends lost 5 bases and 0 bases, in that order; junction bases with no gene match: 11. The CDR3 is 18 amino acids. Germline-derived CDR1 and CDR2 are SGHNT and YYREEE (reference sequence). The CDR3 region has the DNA TGTGCCAGCAGTTCTCCGGGACTAGCGGAGCCAAGCACAGATACGCAGTATTTT. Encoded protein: CASSSPGLAEPSTDTQYF.

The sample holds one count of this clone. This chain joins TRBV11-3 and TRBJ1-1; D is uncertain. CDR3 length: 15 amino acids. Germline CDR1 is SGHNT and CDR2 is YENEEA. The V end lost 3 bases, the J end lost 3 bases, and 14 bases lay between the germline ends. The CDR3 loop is CASSFQSGLYTEAFF. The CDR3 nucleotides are TGTGCCAGCAGCTTCCAGTCGGGTTTGTACACTGAAGCTTTCTTT.

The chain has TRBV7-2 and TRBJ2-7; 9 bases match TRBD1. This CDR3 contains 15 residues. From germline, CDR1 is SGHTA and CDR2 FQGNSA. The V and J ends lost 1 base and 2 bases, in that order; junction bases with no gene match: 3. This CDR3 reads CASSLEGTGPYEQYF. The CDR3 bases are TGTGCCAGCAGCTTAGAGGGGACAGGGCCCTACGAGCAGTACTTC.

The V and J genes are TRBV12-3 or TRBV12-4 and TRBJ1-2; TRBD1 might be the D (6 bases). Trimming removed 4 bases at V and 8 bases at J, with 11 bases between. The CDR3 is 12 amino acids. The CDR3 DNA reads TGTGCCAGCAGTTCCGGGGGGGGCGGCTACACCTTC. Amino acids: CASSSGGGGYTF.

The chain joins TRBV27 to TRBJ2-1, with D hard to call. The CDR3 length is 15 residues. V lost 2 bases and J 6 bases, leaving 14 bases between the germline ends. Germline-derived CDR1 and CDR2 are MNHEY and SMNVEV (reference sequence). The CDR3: CASSLIGGSPNEQFF. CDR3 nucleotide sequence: TGTGCCAGCAGTTTAATCGGCGGTAGTCCCAATGAGCAGTTCTTC.

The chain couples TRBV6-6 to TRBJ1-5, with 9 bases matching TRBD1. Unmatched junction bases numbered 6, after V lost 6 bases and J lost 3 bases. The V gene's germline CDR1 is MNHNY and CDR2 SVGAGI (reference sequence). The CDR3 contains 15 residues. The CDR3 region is CASSKGQGNNQPQHF. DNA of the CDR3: TGTGCCAGCAGCAAGGGACAGGGCAACAATCAGCCCCAGCATTTT.

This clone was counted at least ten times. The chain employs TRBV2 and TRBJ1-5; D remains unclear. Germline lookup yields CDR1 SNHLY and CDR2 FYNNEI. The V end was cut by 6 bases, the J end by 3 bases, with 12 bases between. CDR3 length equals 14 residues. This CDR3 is CASRSRVVNQPQHF. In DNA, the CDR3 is TGTGCCAGCAGGAGCCGGGTAGTCAATCAGCCCCAGCATTTT.

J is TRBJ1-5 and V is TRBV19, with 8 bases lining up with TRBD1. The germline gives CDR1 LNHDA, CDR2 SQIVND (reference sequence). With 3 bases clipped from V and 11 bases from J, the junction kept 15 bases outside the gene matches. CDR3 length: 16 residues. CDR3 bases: TGTGCCAGTAGTATCGAGGACAGGGCTAATAACTTTGCCCAGCATTTT. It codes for CASSIEDRANNFAQHF.

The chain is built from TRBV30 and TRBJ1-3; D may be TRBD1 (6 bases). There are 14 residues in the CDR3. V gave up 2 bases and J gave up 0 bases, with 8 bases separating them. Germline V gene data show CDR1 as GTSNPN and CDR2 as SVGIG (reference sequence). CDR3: CAWSQGFSGNTIYF. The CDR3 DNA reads TGTGCCTGGAGTCAGGGGTTCTCTGGAAACACCATATATTTT.

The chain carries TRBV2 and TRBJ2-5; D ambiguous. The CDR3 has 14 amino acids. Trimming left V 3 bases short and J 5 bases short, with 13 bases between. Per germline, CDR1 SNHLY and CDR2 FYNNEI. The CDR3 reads CASSDGYLRETQYF. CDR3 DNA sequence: TGTGCCAGCAGTGATGGATATCTGAGGGAGACCCAGTACTTC.

CDR3 loop: CASSPGQGGLQPQHF. CDR3 bases: TGTGCCAGCTCACCCGGGCAGGGAGGCCTTCAGCCCCAGCATTTT. J is TRBJ1-5 and V is TRBV18; D perhaps matches TRBD1 (5 bases). Trimming took off 3 bases at V and 6 bases at J, with 15 bases between the two ends. This CDR3 has 15 residues. Germline V gene sequence: CDR1 KGHSH, CDR2 LQKENI.